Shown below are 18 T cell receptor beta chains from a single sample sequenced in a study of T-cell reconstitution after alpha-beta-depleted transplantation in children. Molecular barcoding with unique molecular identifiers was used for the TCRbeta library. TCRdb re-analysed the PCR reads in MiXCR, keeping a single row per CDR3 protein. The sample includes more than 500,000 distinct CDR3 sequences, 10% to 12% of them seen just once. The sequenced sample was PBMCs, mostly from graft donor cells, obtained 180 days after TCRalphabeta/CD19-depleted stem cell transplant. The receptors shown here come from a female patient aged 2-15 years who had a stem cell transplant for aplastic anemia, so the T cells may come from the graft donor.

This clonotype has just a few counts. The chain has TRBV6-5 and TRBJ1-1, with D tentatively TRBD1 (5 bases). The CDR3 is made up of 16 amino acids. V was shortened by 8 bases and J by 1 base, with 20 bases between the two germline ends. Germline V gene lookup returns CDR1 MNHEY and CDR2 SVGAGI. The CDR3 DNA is TGTGCCAGCTGTACGCAGGGACGGCTGGCGAACACTGAAGCTTTCTTT. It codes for CASCTQGRLANTEAFF.

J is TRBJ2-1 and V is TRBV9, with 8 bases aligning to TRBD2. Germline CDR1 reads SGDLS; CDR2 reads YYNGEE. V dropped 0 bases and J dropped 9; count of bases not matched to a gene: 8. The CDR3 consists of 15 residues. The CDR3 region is CASSVGQRERSEQFF. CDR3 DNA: TGTGCCAGCAGCGTAGGCCAGCGGGAGAGAAGTGAGCAGTTCTTC. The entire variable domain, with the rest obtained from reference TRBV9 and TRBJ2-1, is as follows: DSGVTQTPKHLITATGQRVTLRCSPRSGDLSVYWYQQSLDQGLQFLIQYYNGEERAKGNILERFSAQQFPDLHSELNLSSLELGDSALYFCASSVGQRERSEQFFGPGTRLTVL.

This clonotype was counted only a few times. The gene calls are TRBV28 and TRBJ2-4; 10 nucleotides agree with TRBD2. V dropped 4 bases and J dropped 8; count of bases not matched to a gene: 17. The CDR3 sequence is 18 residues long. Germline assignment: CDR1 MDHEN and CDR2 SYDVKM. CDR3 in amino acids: CASSYPHGTRTSGDIQYF. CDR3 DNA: TGTGCCAGCAGTTACCCTCATGGGACACGTACTAGCGGGGACATTCAGTACTTC.

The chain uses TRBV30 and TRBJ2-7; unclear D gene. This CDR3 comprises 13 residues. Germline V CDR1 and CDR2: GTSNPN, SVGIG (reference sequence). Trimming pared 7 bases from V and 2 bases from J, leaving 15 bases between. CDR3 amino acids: CALIGQAPYEQYF. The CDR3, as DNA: TGTGCCTTAATCGGGCAGGCCCCCTACGAGCAGTACTTC.

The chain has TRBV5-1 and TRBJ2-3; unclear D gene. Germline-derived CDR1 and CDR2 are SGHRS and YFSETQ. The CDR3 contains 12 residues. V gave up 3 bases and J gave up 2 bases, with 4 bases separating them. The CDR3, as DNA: TGCGCCAGCAGCTACCACACAGATACGCAGTATTTT. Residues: CASSYHTDTQYF. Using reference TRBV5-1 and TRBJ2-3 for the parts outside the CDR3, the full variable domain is KAGVTQTPRYLIKTRGQQVTLSCSPISGHRSVSWYQQTPGQGLQFLFEYFSETQRNKGNFPGRFSGRQFSNSRSEMNVSTLELGDSALYLCASSYHTDTQYFGPGTRLTVL.

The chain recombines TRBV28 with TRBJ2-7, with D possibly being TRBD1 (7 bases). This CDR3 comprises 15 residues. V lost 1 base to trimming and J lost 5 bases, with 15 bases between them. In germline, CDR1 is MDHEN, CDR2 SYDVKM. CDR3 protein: CASSLYRQGGDEQYF. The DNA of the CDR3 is TGTGCCAGCAGTTTATACCGACAGGGCGGGGACGAGCAGTACTTC.

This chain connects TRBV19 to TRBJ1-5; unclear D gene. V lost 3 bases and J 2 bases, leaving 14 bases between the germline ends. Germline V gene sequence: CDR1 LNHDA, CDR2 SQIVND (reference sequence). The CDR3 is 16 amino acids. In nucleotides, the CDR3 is TGTGCCAGTAGTATCCCCAGGACTTTGGGCAATCAGCCCCAGCATTTT. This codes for CASSIPRTLGNQPQHF. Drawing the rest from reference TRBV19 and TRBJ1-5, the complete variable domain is DGGITQSPKYLFRKEGQNVTLSCEQNLNHDAMYWYRQDPGQGLRLIYYSQIVNDFQKGDIAEGYSVSREKKESFPLTVTSAQKNPTAFYLCASSIPRTLGNQPQHFGDGTRLSIL.

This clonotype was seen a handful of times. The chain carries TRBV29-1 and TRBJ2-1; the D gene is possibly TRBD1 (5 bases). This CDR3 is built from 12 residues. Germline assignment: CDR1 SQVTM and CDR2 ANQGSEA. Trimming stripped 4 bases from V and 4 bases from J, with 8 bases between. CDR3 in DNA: TGCAGCGTTGGCAGGGCGTACAATGAGCAGTTCTTC. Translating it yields CSVGRAYNEQFF.

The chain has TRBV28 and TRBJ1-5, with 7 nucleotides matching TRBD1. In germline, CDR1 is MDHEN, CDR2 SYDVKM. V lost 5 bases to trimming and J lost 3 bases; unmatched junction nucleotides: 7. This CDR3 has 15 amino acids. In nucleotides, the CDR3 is TGTGCCAGCAGTGATAGGACAGGATTCAATCAGCCCCAGCATTTT. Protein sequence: CASSDRTGFNQPQHF.

The DNA of the CDR3 is TGTGCCAGCAGCAACGAACAGGGATCGGGCGAAAATGAGCAGTTCTTC. Translating gives CASSNEQGSGENEQFF. J is TRBJ2-1 and V is TRBV7-8, with D maybe TRBD1 (6 bases). CDR1 SGHVS and CDR2 FQNEAQ come from the germline V gene. This CDR3 has 16 residues. Trimming removed 5 bases at V and 7 bases at J, with 21 bases between.

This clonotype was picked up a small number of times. The CDR3 DNA is TGTGCCAGCAGTTTAGCGACCTCTACCGGGGAGCTGTTTTTT. Its translation: CASSLATSTGELFF. The V call is TRBV12-3 or TRBV12-4, the J call TRBJ2-2; unclear D gene. This CDR3 is 14 amino acids long. Trimming pared 0 bases from V and 5 bases from J, leaving 7 bases between.

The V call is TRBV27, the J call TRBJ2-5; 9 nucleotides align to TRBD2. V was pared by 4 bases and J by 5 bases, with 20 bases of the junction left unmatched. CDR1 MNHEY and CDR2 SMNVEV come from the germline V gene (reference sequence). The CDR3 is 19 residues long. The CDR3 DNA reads TGTGCCAGCAGTTCCCGCAATAAGACTAGCGGAAACCCAATGGAGACCCAGTACTTC. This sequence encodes CASSSRNKTSGNPMETQYF.

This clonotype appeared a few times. Here the CDR3 reads CASSFNGQGYGYTF. In nucleotides, the CDR3 is TGTGCCAGCAGCTTTAACGGGCAGGGATATGGCTACACCTTC. This chain joins TRBV5-8 and TRBJ1-2, with a possible D match to TRBD1 (5 bases). Germline V gives CDR1 SGHTS, CDR2 YDEGEE. Trimming shortened V by 2 bases and J by 5 bases, and 13 bases separated the two germline ends. The length of the CDR3 is 14 residues.

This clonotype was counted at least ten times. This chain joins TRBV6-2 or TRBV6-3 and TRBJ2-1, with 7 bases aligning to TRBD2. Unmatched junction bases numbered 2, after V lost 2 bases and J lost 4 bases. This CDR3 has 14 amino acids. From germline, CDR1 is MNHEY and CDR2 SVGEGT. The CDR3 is CASSYRDYYNEQFF. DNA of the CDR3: TGTGCCAGCAGTTACAGGGACTATTACAATGAGCAGTTCTTC.

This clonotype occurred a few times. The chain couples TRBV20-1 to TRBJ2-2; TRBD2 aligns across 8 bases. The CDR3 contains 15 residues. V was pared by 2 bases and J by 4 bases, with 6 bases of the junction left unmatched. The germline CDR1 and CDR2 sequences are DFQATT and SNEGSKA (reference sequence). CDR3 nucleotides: TGCAGTGCTAGACGAGCGGGAGAACGCACCGGGGAGCTGTTTTTT. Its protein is CSARRAGERTGELFF.

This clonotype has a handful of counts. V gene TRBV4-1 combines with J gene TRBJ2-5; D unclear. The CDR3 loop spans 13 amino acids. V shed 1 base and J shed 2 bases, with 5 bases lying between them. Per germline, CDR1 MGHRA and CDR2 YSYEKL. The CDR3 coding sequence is TGCGCCAGCAGCCAAGCGCGGCAAGAGACCCAGTACTTC. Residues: CASSQARQETQYF.

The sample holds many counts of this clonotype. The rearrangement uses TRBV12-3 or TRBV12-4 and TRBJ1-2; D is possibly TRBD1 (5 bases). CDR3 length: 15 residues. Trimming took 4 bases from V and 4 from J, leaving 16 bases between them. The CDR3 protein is CASSYTGFGSYGYTF. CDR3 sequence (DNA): TGTGCCAGCAGTTATACAGGATTTGGAAGCTATGGCTACACCTTC.

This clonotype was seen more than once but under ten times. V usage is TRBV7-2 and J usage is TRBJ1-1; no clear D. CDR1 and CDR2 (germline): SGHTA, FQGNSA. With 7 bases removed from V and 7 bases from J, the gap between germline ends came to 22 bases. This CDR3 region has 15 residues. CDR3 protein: CASNSGSSSVGEAFF. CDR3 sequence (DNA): TGTGCCAGCAATAGCGGGTCATCATCGGTCGGTGAAGCTTTCTTT.